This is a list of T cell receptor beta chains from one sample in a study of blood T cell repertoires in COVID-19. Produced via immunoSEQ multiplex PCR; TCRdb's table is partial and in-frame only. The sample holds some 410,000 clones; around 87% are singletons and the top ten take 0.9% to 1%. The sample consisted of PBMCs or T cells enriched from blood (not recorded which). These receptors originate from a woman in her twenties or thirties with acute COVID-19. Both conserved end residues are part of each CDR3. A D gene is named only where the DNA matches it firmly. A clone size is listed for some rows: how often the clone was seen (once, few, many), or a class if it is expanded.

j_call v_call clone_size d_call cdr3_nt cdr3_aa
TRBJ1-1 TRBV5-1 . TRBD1 TGCGCCAGCAGCTTACCGACAGGGGGGAACACTGAAGCTTTCTTT CASSLPTGGNTEAFF
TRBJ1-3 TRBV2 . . TGTGCCAGCATGTCCCAGGCCTCTGGAAACACCATATATTTT CASMSQASGNTIYF
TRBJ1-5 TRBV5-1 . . TGCGCCAGCAGCCCTGAGGGTCAGCCCCAGCATTTT CASSPEGQPQHF
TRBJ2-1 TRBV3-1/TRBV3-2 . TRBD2 TGTGCCAGCAGCGTCGGACTAGCGGGGGCCCGAATAGGTAATGAGCAGTTCTTC CASSVGLAGARIGNEQFF
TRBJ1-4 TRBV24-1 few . TGTGCCACTCCGAAAGGTAGCCTTGCAACTAATGAAAAACTGTTTTTT CATPKGSLATNEKLFF
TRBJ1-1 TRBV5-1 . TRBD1 TGCGCCAGCAGCATAGGACAGGGGGCGACTGAAGCTTTCTTT CASSIGQGATEAFF
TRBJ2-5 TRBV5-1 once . TGCGCCAGCAGCTTTACAGGGAGAGAGACCCAATACTTC CASSFTGRETQYF
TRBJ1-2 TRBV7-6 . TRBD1 TGTGCCAGCAGCGTATTACAGGGGGCAAGCAACTATGGCTACACCTTC CASSVLQGASNYGYTF
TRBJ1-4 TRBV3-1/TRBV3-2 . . TGTGCCAGCAGCCAGCAGGGCTCAACTAATGAAAAACTGTTTTTT CASSQQGSTNEKLFF
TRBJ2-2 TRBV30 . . TGTGCCTGGAAACGGACAGAGTTGAACACCGGGGAGCTGTTTTTT CAWKRTELNTGELFF
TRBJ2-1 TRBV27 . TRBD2 TGTGCCAGCCTCCCGGGACTACCCCTTAACAATGAGCAGTTCTTC CASLPGLPLNNEQFF
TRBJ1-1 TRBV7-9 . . TGTGCCAGCAGCTTCGTTCAGGGGACTGAAGCTTTCTTT CASSFVQGTEAFF
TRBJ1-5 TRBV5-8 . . TGTGCCAGCAGCTTCACCTCGAGTCAGCCCCAGCATTTT CASSFTSSQPQHF
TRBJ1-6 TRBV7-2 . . TGTGCCAGCAGCCCACAGGGATTGAATTCACCCCTCCACTTT CASSPQGLNSPLHF
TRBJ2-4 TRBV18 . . TGTGCCAGCTCACCTCCGGGGAGAAACATTCAGTACTTC CASSPPGRNIQYF
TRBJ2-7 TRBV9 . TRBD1 TGTGCCAGCAGCACATCTCGGGACAGCTCCTACGAGCAGTACTTC CASSTSRDSSYEQYF
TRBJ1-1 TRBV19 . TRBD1 TGTGCCAGTAGGTTGAAAGACAGGGGGCATACTGAAGCTTTCTTT CASRLKDRGHTEAFF
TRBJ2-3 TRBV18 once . TGTGCCAGCTCACCACTAATGGAAGGGGCAGATACGCAGTATTTT CASSPLMEGADTQYF
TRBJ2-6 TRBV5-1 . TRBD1 TGCGCCAGCAGCTTGGGACAGGGGGCCGGGGCCAACGTCCTGACTTTC CASSLGQGAGANVLTF
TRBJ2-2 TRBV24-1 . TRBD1 TGTGCCACCGCAGGGACAGCTCCTAACACCGGGGAGCTGTTTTTT CATAGTAPNTGELFF
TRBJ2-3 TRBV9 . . TGTGCCAGCAGCGAGGGGGTGAGAACCTCAGGAGATACGCAGTATTTT CASSEGVRTSGDTQYF
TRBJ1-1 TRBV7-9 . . TGTGCCAGCAGCCACTCGTTGGTTGAAGCTTTCTTT CASSHSLVEAFF
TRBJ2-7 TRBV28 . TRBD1 TGTGCCAGCAGAAGACAGGGCGGCCGCGAGCAGTACTTC CASRRQGGREQYF
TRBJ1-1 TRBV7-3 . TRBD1 TGTGCCAGCAGCCCGGGACAGGGTATGAACACTGAAGCTTTCTTT CASSPGQGMNTEAFF
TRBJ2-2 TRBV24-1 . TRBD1 TGTGCCACCAGTGATATGGACAGGGGGTACACCGGGGAGCTGTTTTTT CATSDMDRGYTGELFF
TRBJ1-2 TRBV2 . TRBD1 TGTGCCAGCACCCAACAGGGGACTAACTATGGCTACACCTTC CASTQQGTNYGYTF
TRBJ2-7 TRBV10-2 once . TGCGCCAGCAGTGAGTCAGGAACAGGGATGTACGAGCAGTACTTC CASSESGTGMYEQYF
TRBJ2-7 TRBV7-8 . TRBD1 TGTGCCAGCAGCCCAAGGACAGGGAACGAGCAGTACTTC CASSPRTGNEQYF
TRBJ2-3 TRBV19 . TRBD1 TGTGCCAGCCGAGGCACAGGGGGCCCAGATACGCAGTATTTT CASRGTGGPDTQYF
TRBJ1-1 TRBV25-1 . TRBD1 TGTGCCAGCAGTGAGCGAAGGGGGCCCACTGAAGCTTTCTTT CASSERRGPTEAFF
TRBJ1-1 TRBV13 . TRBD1 TGTGCCAGCAGCTTTGGACAGGGTATGAACACTGAAGCTTTCTTT CASSFGQGMNTEAFF
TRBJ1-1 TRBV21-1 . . TGTGCCAGCAGCGCTGGCGGGGCCCAGAACACTGAAGCTTTCTTT CASSAGGAQNTEAFF
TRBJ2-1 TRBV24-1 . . TGTGCCACCAGTGATTCTTCGGTTCATGAGCAGTTCTTC CATSDSSVHEQFF